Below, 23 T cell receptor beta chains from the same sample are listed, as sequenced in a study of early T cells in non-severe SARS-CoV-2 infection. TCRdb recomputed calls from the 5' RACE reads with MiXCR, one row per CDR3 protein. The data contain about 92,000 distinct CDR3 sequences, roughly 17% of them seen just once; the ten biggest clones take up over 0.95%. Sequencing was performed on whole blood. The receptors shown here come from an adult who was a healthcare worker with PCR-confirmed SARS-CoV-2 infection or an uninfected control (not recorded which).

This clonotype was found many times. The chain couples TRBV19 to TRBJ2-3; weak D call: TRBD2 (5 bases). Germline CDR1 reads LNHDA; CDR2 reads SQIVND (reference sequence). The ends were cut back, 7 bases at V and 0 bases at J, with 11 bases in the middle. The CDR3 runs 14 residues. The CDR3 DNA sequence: TGTGCCAGTACCTTGACTATTAGCACAGATACGCAGTATTTT. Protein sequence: CASTLTISTDTQYF.

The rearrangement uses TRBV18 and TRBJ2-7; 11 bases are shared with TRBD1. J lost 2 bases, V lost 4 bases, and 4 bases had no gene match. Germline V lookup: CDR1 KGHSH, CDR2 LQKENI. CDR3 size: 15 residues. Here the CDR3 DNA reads TGTGCCAGCTCACGGGGACAGGGGGGAGCCTACGAGCAGTACTTC. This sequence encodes CASSRGQGGAYEQYF.

This chain's CDR3 is CAIRLDRNYGYTF. CDR3 nucleotides: TGTGCCATCAGATTAGACCGGAATTATGGCTACACCTTC. V and J are TRBV10-3 and TRBJ1-2; D ambiguous. The germline gives CDR1 ENHRY, CDR2 SYGVKD. Trimming took off 6 bases at V and 5 bases at J, with 13 bases between the two ends. CDR3 length equals 13 residues.

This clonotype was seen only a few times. In DNA form, the CDR3 reads TGTGCCAGCAAGCTTGGGGCTGGGGCCAACGTCCTGACTTTC. Amino acids: CASKLGAGANVLTF. This chain links TRBV2 with TRBJ2-6; D is undetermined. V shed 7 bases and J shed 2 bases, with 9 bases lying between them. This CDR3 is built from 14 residues. Germline V gene data show CDR1 as SNHLY and CDR2 as FYNNEI.

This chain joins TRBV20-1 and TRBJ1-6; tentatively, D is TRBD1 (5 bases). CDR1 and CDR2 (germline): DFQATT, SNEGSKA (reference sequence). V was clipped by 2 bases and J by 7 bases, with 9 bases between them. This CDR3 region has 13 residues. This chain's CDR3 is CSARRQGNSPLHF. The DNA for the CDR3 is TGCAGTGCTAGAAGGCAGGGAAATTCACCCCTCCACTTT.

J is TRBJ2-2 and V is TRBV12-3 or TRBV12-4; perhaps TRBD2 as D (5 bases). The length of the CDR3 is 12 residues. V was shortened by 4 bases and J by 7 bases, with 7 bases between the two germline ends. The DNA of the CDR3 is TGTGCCAGCAGTTACGGGATCGGGGAGCTGTTTTTT. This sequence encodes CASSYGIGELFF.

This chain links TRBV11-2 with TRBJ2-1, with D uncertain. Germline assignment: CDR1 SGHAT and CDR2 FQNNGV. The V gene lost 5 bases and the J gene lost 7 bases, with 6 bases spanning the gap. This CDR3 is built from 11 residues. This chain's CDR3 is CASSEWNEQFF. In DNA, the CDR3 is TGTGCCAGCAGCGAGTGGAATGAGCAGTTCTTC.

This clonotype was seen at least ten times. The CDR3 DNA sequence: TGCAGCGTTGGAGGATTGAACTTCAATCAGCCCCAGCATTTT. The encoded protein is CSVGGLNFNQPQHF. V usage is TRBV29-1 and J usage is TRBJ1-5, with no clear D. Trimming pared 4 bases from V and 3 bases from J, leaving 13 bases between. Germline V CDR1 and CDR2: SQVTM, ANQGSEA. This CDR3 contains 14 residues.

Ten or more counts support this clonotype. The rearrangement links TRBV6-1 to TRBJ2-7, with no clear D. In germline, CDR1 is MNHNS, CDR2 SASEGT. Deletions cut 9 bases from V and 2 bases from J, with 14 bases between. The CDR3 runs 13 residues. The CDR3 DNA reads TGTGCCAGTCTTGCAGAACTCACCTACGAGCAGTACTTC. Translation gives CASLAELTYEQYF.

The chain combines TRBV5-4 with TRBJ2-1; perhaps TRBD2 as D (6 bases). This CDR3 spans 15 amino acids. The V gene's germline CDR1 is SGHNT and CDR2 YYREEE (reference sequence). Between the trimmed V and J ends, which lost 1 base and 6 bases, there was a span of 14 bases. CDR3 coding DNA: TGTGCCAGCAGCTTGACTAGCTGGGCAATCAATGAGCAGTTCTTC. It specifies CASSLTSWAINEQFF.

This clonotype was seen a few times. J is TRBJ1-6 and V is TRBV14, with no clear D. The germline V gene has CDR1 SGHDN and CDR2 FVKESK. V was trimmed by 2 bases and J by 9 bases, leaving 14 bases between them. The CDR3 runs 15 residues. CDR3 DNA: TGTGCCAGCAGCCAACGAGGCCTTGGAGGTTCACCCCTCCACTTT. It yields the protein CASSQRGLGGSPLHF.

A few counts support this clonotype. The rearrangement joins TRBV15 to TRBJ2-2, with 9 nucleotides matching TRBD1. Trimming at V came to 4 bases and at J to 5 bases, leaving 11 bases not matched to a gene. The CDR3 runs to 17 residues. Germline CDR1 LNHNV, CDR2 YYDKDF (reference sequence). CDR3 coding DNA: TGTGCCACCAGCACCGAACCGGGACAGGGAGGAACCGGGGAGCTGTTTTTT. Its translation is CATSTEPGQGGTGELFF.

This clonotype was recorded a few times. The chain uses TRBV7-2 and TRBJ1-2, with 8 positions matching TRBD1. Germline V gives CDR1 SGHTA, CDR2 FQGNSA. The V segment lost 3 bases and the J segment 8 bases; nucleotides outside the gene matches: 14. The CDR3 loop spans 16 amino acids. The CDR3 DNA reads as TGTGCCAGCAGCTTTTGGGCAGGGGGCCCTGAAGGGGGCTACACCTTC. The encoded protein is CASSFWAGGPEGGYTF.

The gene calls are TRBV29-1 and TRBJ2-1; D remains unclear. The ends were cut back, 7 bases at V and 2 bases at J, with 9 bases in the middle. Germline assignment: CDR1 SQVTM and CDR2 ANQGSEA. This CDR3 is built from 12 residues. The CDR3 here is CSASETYNEQFF. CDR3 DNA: TGCAGCGCCAGCGAGACCTACAATGAGCAGTTCTTC.

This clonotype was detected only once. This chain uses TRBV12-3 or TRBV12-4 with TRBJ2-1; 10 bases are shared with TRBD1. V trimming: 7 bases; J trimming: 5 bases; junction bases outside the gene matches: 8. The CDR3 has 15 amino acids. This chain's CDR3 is CASNPAGTGDNEQFF. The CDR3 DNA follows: TGTGCCAGCAATCCGGCCGGGACAGGGGACAATGAGCAGTTCTTC.

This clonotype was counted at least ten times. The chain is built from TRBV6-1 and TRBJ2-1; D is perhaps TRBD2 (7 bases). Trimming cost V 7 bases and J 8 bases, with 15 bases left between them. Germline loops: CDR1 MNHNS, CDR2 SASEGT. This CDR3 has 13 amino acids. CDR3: CASKLGGHYEQFF. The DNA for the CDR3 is TGTGCCAGCAAGTTGGGGGGGCACTATGAGCAGTTCTTC.

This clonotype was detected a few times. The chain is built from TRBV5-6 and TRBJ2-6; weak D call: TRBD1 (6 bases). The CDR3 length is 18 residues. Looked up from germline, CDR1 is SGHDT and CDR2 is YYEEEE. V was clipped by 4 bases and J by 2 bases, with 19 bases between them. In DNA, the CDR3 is TGTGCCAGCAGCCATGGGACAAGGTACCTTGCTGGGGCCAACGTCCTGACTTTC. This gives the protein CASSHGTRYLAGANVLTF. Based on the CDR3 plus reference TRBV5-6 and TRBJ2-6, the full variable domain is DAGVTQSPTHLIKTRGQQVTLRCSPKSGHDTVSWYQQALGQGPQFIFQYYEEEERQRGNFPDRFSGHQFPNYSSELNVNALLLGDSALYLCASSHGTRYLAGANVLTFGAGSRLTVL.

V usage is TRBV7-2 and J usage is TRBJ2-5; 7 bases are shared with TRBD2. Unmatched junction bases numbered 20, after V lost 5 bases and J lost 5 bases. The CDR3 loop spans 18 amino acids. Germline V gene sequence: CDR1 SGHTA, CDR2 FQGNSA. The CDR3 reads CASSRQSTSRSLAETQYF. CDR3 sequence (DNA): TGTGCCAGCAGCCGTCAATCGACTAGCAGGAGTCTCGCGGAGACCCAGTACTTC.

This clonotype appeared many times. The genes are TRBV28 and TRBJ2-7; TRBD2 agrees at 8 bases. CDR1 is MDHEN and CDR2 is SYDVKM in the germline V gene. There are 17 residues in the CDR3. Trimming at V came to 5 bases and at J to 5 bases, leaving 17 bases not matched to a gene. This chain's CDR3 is CASSPPVTSGAGDEQYF. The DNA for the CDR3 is TGTGCCAGCAGTCCCCCCGTTACTAGCGGAGCTGGCGACGAGCAGTACTTC.

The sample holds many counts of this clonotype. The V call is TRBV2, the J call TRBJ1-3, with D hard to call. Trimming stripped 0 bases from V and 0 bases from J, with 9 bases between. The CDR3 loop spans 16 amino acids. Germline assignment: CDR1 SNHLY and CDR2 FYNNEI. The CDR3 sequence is CASSEALGISGNTIYF. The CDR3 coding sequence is TGTGCCAGCAGTGAAGCGTTGGGGATCTCTGGAAACACCATATATTTT.

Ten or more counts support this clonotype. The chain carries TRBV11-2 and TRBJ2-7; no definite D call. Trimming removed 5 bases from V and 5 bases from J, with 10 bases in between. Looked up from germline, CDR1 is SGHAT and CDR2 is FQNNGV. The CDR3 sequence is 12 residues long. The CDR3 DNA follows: TGTGCCAGCAGCGATTCGATCCACGAGCAGTACTTC. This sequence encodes CASSDSIHEQYF.

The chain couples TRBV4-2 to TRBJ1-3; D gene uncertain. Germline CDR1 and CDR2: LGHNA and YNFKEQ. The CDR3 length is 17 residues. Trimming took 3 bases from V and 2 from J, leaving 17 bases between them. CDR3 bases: TGTGCCAGCAGCCAGAAGGAGGACGCTCTCACTGGAAACACCATATATTTT. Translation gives CASSQKEDALTGNTIYF.

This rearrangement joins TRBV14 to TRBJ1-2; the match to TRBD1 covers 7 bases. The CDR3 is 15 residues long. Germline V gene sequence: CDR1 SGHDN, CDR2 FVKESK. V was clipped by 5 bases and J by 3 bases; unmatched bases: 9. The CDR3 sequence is CASSIEGASYYGYTF. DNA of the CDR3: TGTGCCAGCAGCATTGAGGGGGCGTCGTACTATGGCTACACCTTC. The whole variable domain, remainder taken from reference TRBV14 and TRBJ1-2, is EAGVTQFPSHSVIEKGQTVTLRCDPISGHDNLYWYRRVMGKEIKFLLHFVKESKQDESGMPNNRFLAERTGGTYSTLKVQPAELEDSGVYFCASSIEGASYYGYTFGSGTRLTVV.